This T cell receptor (beta chain) is from a study of cytomegalovirus exposure and HLA in healthy donors. The wider study: Within the Caucasian-associated ancestry cluster were roughly 81% of the 398 genotyped donors.

Points from the study as a whole: Over 150 TCR beta chains were listed as cytomegalovirus-associated. Presence/absence analysis assumed near-uniform sequencing depth across donors.

Researchers ran the PCR with 60 Vbeta and 13 Jbeta primers. The repertoire was sequenced with immunoSEQ multiplex PCR; TCRdb's copy has only in-frame clones and lacks some. The sample has 150,000 to 200,000 clones; roughly 83% are singletons. V was clipped by 4 bases and J by 4 bases, with 10 bases between them. This CDR3 region has 13 residues. Germline CDR1 MNHEY, CDR2 SVGAGI. As concerns this clone: Its antigen is still unknown.

The sequence was collected from a woman between 50 and 59 years old in good health and CMV-seronegative. The sample taken for sequencing was PBMCs. The chain joins TRBV6-5 to TRBJ1-2; D unclear. The CDR3 sequence is CASSSTLSYGYTF. CDR3 in DNA: TGTGCCAGCAGTTCGACATTAAGCTATGGCTACACCTTC.